This TCR beta chain comes out of a study of cytomegalovirus exposure and HLA in healthy donors. Repertoires were generated with immunoSEQ multiplex PCR, while TCRdb's copy carries only in-frame clones and drops some. The sample gives some 140,000 clones, about 86% of which show up once; under 3% is in the top ten. The germline V gene has CDR1 MGHDK and CDR2 SYGVNS. V lost 8 bases and J lost 7, with 17 bases in between. The CDR3 runs 14 residues. The receptor comes from a man younger than 35 in good health and CMV-seronegative. Specimen: PBMCs. V gene TRBV25-1 combines with J gene TRBJ1-4; D not resolved. This chain's CDR3 is CASRLGGSSEKLFF. CDR3 DNA: TGTGCCAGCCGCTTAGGAGGATCTAGTGAAAAACTGTTTTTT. The full variable domain, rest sourced from reference TRBV25-1 and TRBJ1-4, is EADIYQTPRYLVIGTGKKITLECSQTMGHDKMYWYQQDPGMELHLIHYSYGVNSTEKGDLSSESTVSRIRTEHFPLTLESARPSHTSQYLCASRLGGSSEKLFFGSGTQLSVL.